The 22 T cell receptor beta chains below were found in one sample sequenced in a study of cytomegalovirus exposure and HLA in healthy donors. PCR employed 60 Vbeta and 13 Jbeta primers. Some clones are missing from TCRdb's copy, which holds only in-frame ones; the method was immunoSEQ multiplex PCR. The table lists roughly 80,000 clones, roughly 76% of them singletons. The sequenced sample was PBMCs. These receptors were collected from a woman in her twenties or thirties in good health and CMV-seronegative.

J is TRBJ2-7 and V is TRBV29-1; 10 nucleotides match TRBD1. This CDR3 spans 12 amino acids. V shed 7 bases, J shed 4 bases, and the junction held 4 bases outside the gene matches. Per germline, CDR1 SQVTM and CDR2 ANQGSEA. CDR3 sequence reads: CSGWTGGYEQYF. CDR3 coding DNA: TGCAGCGGATGGACAGGGGGTTACGAGCAGTACTTC.

This chain connects TRBV5-4 to TRBJ1-2; D is unresolved. Deletions cut 0 bases from V and 4 bases from J, with 10 bases between. Germline values: CDR1 SGHNT, CDR2 YYREEE (reference sequence). The CDR3 runs to 14 residues. The chain's CDR3 is CASSLAGSAYGYTF. DNA for the CDR3: TGTGCCAGCAGCTTGGCCGGGAGTGCCTATGGCTACACCTTC.

The CDR3 here is CASSPVGLAGESSSNEQFF. CDR3 coding DNA: TGTGCCAGCAGCCCCGTAGGACTAGCGGGAGAGTCAAGTTCCAATGAGCAGTTCTTC. V usage is TRBV11-2 and J usage is TRBJ2-1; 13 bases map to TRBD2. Germline trimming cut 5 bases from V and 6 bases from J; bases unmatched to any gene: 16. Germline V CDR1 and CDR2: SGHAT, FQNNGV. The CDR3 contains 19 residues. The variable domain in full, with the rest retrieved from reference TRBV11-2 and TRBJ2-1, is EAGVAQSPRYKIIEKRQSVAFWCNPISGHATLYWYQQILGQGPKLLIQFQNNGVVDDSQLPKDRFSAERLKGVDSTLKIQPAKLEDSAVYLCASSPVGLAGESSSNEQFFGPGTRLTVL.

The V gene is TRBV6-5, the J gene TRBJ2-5, with 9 nucleotides matching TRBD2. Germline V lookup: CDR1 MNHEY, CDR2 SVGAGI. The CDR3 contains 16 residues. The trim removed 4 bases at V and 0 bases at J, leaving 6 bases unmatched. CDR3 bases: TGTGCCAGCAGTTCCCTACTAGCGGGTAACCAAGAGACCCAGTACTTC. As protein: CASSSLLAGNQETQYF.

This clone was observed a single time. This rearrangement joins TRBV7-9 to TRBJ2-7, with 14 positions matching TRBD2. Germline V lookup: CDR1 SEHNR, CDR2 FQNEAQ (reference sequence). V was pared by 5 bases and J by 6 bases, with 9 bases of the junction left unmatched. The CDR3 covers 16 residues. The CDR3 protein is CASSPWGTSGSIEQYF. Written as DNA, the CDR3 is TGTGCCAGCAGCCCCTGGGGGACTAGCGGGAGTATCGAGCAGTACTTC.

The genes are TRBV28 and TRBJ2-7, with TRBD1 as a possible D gene (5 bases). The CDR3 has 16 amino acids. Germline V gene data show CDR1 as MDHEN and CDR2 as SYDVKM. V was shortened by 6 bases and J by 6 bases, with 24 bases between the two germline ends. CDR3: CASSEQAPSCGCEQYF. The CDR3 nucleotides read TGTGCCAGCAGCGAACAGGCGCCTAGTTGTGGATGCGAGCAGTACTTC.

The chain has TRBV4-1 and TRBJ2-7, with a weak D call TRBD1 (6 bases). Per germline, CDR1 MGHRA and CDR2 YSYEKL. V lost 4 bases and J 4 bases, leaving 17 bases between the germline ends. CDR3 length: 15 residues. CDR3 residues: CASSPGDTNPYEQYF. CDR3 nucleotide sequence: TGCGCCAGCAGCCCTGGGGACACCAACCCTTACGAGCAGTACTTC.

The V and J genes are TRBV5-1 and TRBJ2-1; no clear D. Germline CDR1 reads SGHRS; CDR2 reads YFSETQ. The CDR3 has 15 amino acids. Trimming pared 5 bases from V and 4 bases from J, leaving 16 bases between. In nucleotides, the CDR3 is TGCGCCAGCAGGGCGGCCGCCCTGCCGTACAATGAGCAGTTCTTC. Amino acids: CASRAAALPYNEQFF.

The chain has TRBV7-3 and TRBJ2-7; maybe TRBD2 (6 bases). V lost 2 bases, J lost 4 bases, and 15 bases lay in between. The germline gives CDR1 SGHTA, CDR2 FQGTGA. The CDR3 contains 15 residues. The DNA for the CDR3 is TGTGCCAGCAGCTTAGAGGTGGGAGGCGGGTACGAGCAGTACTTC. As protein: CASSLEVGGGYEQYF.

A single count supports this clone. The chain combines TRBV28 with TRBJ2-1; possibly TRBD1 for D (5 bases). V lost 6 bases and J lost 3, with 9 bases in between. The CDR3 runs to 13 residues. Germline loops: CDR1 MDHEN, CDR2 SYDVKM. Here the CDR3 DNA reads TGTGCCAGCAGGTCACAGGACTACAATGAGCAGTTCTTC. Protein: CASRSQDYNEQFF. The full variable domain, rest sourced from reference TRBV28 and TRBJ2-1, is DVKVTQSSRYLVKRTGEKVFLECVQDMDHENMFWYRQDPGLGLRLIYFSYDVKMKEKGDIPEGYSVSREKKERFSLILESASTNQTSMYLCASRSQDYNEQFFGPGTRLTVL.

In its sample, this clone was seen once. The V gene is TRBV7-9, the J gene TRBJ2-1; 10 nucleotides align to TRBD2. Per the germline V gene, CDR1 is SEHNR and CDR2 is FQNEAQ (reference sequence). V lost 6 bases and J lost 15; bases outside the gene matches: 8. The CDR3 consists of 12 residues. The CDR3 protein is CASSLSGRPVFF. The CDR3 bases are TGTGCCAGCAGTCTTAGCGGGAGGCCGGTGTTCTTC.

This chain uses TRBV5-4 with TRBJ2-1, with TRBD2 matching 8 bases. In germline, CDR1 is SGHNT, CDR2 YYREEE (reference sequence). The CDR3 runs to 16 residues. V shed 3 bases and J 0 bases; nucleotides not matched to a gene: 5. The CDR3 spells CASSSESGSSYNEQFF. The CDR3 bases are TGTGCCAGCAGCTCAGAAAGCGGGAGCTCCTACAATGAGCAGTTCTTC.

The rearrangement uses TRBV30 and TRBJ1-2; 8 bases align to TRBD1. The length of the CDR3 is 14 residues. V lost 8 bases to trimming and J lost 4 bases; unmatched junction nucleotides: 12. The germline CDR1 and CDR2 sequences are GTSNPN and SVGIG (reference sequence). DNA for the CDR3: TGTGCCCGATCCGGGACAGGTAACTTCTATGGCTACACCTTC. This gives the protein CARSGTGNFYGYTF.

This sequence joins TRBV20-1 and TRBJ2-7, with 7 bases identical to TRBD2. CDR1 and CDR2 (germline): DFQATT, SNEGSKA (reference sequence). After removal of 5 bases from V and 9 bases from J, the junction contained 4 bases not matched to a gene. The CDR3 runs to 10 residues. CDR3 sequence (DNA): TGCAGTGCTCATGGGGAGGGGCAGTACTTC. Amino acids: CSAHGEGQYF.

The chain is built from TRBV28 and TRBJ2-4; D possibly corresponds to TRBD1 (7 bases). Germline V gene data show CDR1 as MDHEN and CDR2 as SYDVKM. V dropped 5 bases and J dropped 6 bases, with 17 bases sitting between them. There are 15 residues in the CDR3. The CDR3 is CASSRHRQGGNIQYF. The DNA for the CDR3 is TGTGCCAGCAGTCGACACCGACAGGGAGGAAACATTCAGTACTTC.

The J gene is TRBJ2-1, the V gene TRBV2; D remains unclear. The CDR3 runs to 14 residues. Germline V lookup: CDR1 SNHLY, CDR2 FYNNEI. V was pared by 8 bases and J by 0 bases, with 11 bases between. CDR3 sequence (DNA): TGTGCCAGCTGGCAGGCGAGCTCCTACAATGAGCAGTTCTTC. Protein: CASWQASSYNEQFF.

The chain is built from TRBV6-6 and TRBJ1-6, with 7 bases identical to TRBD1. Per the germline V gene, CDR1 is MNHNY and CDR2 is SVGAGI (reference sequence). CDR3 length: 14 amino acids. V shed 4 bases, J shed 5 bases, and the junction held 2 bases outside the gene matches. CDR3 region: CASSSTGDNSPLHF. CDR3 in DNA: TGTGCCAGCAGTTCCACAGGGGATAATTCACCCCTCCACTTT.

The chain couples TRBV10-1 to TRBJ2-1; perhaps TRBD1 as D (6 bases). CDR3 length: 15 amino acids. Germline V gene sequence: CDR1 WNHNN, CDR2 SYGVQD (reference sequence). The V end lost 2 bases, the J end lost 3 bases, and 11 bases lay between the germline ends. CDR3 nucleotides: TGCGCCAGCAGTGAGGCGAGGACAGACTACAATGAGCAGTTCTTC. Translation gives CASSEARTDYNEQFF.

This clone was counted a few times. The chain uses TRBV6-5 and TRBJ1-1; D call uncertain. The CDR3 has 12 residues. Germline V gives CDR1 MNHEY, CDR2 SVGAGI. Deletions cut 2 bases from V and 4 bases from J, with 5 bases between. The CDR3 sequence: CASSYGGTEAFF. The CDR3 bases are TGTGCCAGCAGTTACGGCGGCACTGAAGCTTTCTTT.

The V and J genes are TRBV7-4 and TRBJ2-1, with 12 bases matching TRBD2. CDR3 length: 18 amino acids. Germline CDR1 and CDR2: SGHVT and SQSDAQ. Germline trimming cut 7 bases from V and 0 bases from J; bases unmatched to any gene: 10. The CDR3 nucleotides are TGTGCCAGCATCATAGGACTAGCGGGGACGAGCTCCTACAATGAGCAGTTCTTC. It is translated as CASIIGLAGTSSYNEQFF.

CDR3 nucleotides: TGCGCCAGCAGCTCCCCCCCGGGACAGTTTATGAACACTGAAGCTTTCTTT. The encoded protein is CASSSPPGQFMNTEAFF. The V call is TRBV5-1, the J call TRBJ1-1; 7 bases are shared with TRBD1. From germline, CDR1 is SGHRS and CDR2 YFSETQ. The V segment lost 3 bases and the J segment 0 bases; nucleotides outside the gene matches: 11. The length of the CDR3 is 17 residues.

CDR3 sequence (DNA): TGTGCCAGTACCCGGGACAAGGGTCGGTGGAACACTGAAGCTTTCTTT. This sequence encodes CASTRDKGRWNTEAFF. The chain uses TRBV19 and TRBJ1-1; D perhaps matches TRBD1 (6 bases). The V and J ends lost 7 bases and 1 base respectively, with 19 bases between them. The V gene's germline CDR1 is LNHDA and CDR2 SQIVND (reference sequence). The CDR3 covers 16 residues.